Shown below are 18 T cell receptor beta chains from a single sample sequenced in a study of cytomegalovirus exposure and HLA in healthy donors. 60 Vbeta and 13 Jbeta primers were used in PCR. TCRdb keeps only in-frame clones here, not all; method: immunoSEQ multiplex PCR. The ten most abundant clones cover roughly 4.8% of a sample with some 60,000 clones. The material sequenced was PBMCs. These receptors originate from a man aged 25-40 years in good health and CMV-seropositive.

This chain connects TRBV5-4 to TRBJ2-7; perhaps TRBD1 as D (6 bases). The CDR3 is 12 residues long. Trimming cost V 3 bases and J 4 bases, with 8 bases left between them. Germline V lookup: CDR1 SGHNT, CDR2 YYREEE (reference sequence). CDR3 in DNA: TGTGCCAGCAGCTGGGACAAATACGAGCAGTACTTC. The encoded protein is CASSWDKYEQYF.

V usage is TRBV19 and J usage is TRBJ1-1, with D possibly matching TRBD1 (5 bases). V lost 5 bases and J lost 1, with 14 bases in between. This CDR3 is 15 amino acids long. Looked up from germline, CDR1 is LNHDA and CDR2 is SQIVND (reference sequence). The CDR3: CASSARGKGNTEAFF. CDR3 DNA: TGTGCCAGTAGTGCAAGGGGAAAGGGGAACACTGAAGCTTTCTTT. The full variable domain, completed using reference TRBV19 and TRBJ1-1, is DGGITQSPKYLFRKEGQNVTLSCEQNLNHDAMYWYRQDPGQGLRLIYYSQIVNDFQKGDIAEGYSVSREKKESFPLTVTSAQKNPTAFYLCASSARGKGNTEAFFGQGTRLTVV.

The V and J genes are TRBV10-3 and TRBJ1-2; the D is unclear. V was cut by 0 bases and J by 0 bases, with 20 bases left in between. The CDR3 has 19 amino acids. Germline V gives CDR1 ENHRY, CDR2 SYGVKD. This CDR3 reads CAISESMGLQGGPNYGYTF. CDR3 coding DNA: TGTGCCATCAGTGAGTCGATGGGCCTACAAGGAGGACCTAACTATGGCTACACCTTC.

The chain uses TRBV5-1 and TRBJ2-7; D is unclear. Germline lookup yields CDR1 SGHRS and CDR2 YFSETQ. CDR3 size: 14 residues. Trimming cost V 3 bases and J 2 bases, with 12 bases left between them. The CDR3 coding sequence is TGCGCCAGCAGCTCGCGTTCGGAGACCTACGAGCAGTACTTC. Amino acid sequence: CASSSRSETYEQYF.

V and J are TRBV5-6 and TRBJ1-2; no clear D. CDR1 is SGHDT and CDR2 is YYEEEE in the germline V gene. The CDR3 contains 16 residues. V was clipped by 2 bases and J by 4 bases, with 18 bases between them. CDR3 amino acids: CASSFGSRSIPYGYTF. The CDR3 DNA reads TGTGCCAGCAGCTTTGGTTCGCGGTCTATACCCTATGGCTACACCTTC.

The chain has TRBV7-9 and TRBJ2-4, with D possibly being TRBD1 (5 bases). CDR1 SEHNR and CDR2 FQNEAQ come from the germline V gene (reference sequence). Trimming stripped 1 base from V and 8 bases from J, with 6 bases between. The CDR3 is made up of 12 amino acids. The CDR3 region has the DNA TGTGCCAGCAGCTTAGTACAGGACATTCAGTACTTC. This sequence encodes CASSLVQDIQYF.

J is TRBJ2-6 and V is TRBV7-6, with 7 bases fitting TRBD2. Germline V CDR1 and CDR2: SGHVS, FNYEAQ. The CDR3 spans 16 residues. Losses at the gene ends were 5 bases for V and 1 base for J; bases not matched to a gene: 5. The CDR3 loop reads CASSRGEASGANVLTF. CDR3 in DNA: TGTGCCAGCAGCCGGGGGGAGGCATCTGGGGCCAACGTCCTGACTTTC.

The chain couples TRBV7-6 to TRBJ2-3; D possibly corresponds to TRBD2 (5 bases). Trimming removed 3 bases from V and 5 bases from J, with 12 bases in between. The V gene's germline CDR1 is SGHVS and CDR2 FNYEAQ. The CDR3 loop spans 14 amino acids. The CDR3 region is CASSFRVGVDTQYF. The DNA for the CDR3 is TGTGCCAGCAGCTTTCGAGTGGGAGTAGATACGCAGTATTTT.

The V call is TRBV30, the J call TRBJ2-3; 14 bases agree with TRBD2. V dropped 3 bases and J dropped 3; count of bases not matched to a gene: 11. This CDR3 has 18 residues. Germline V lookup: CDR1 GTSNPN, CDR2 SVGIG (reference sequence). The CDR3 is CAWRRRGTSGSKTDTQYF. The CDR3 nucleotides read TGTGCCTGGAGAAGAAGGGGGACTAGCGGGAGTAAGACAGATACGCAGTATTTT. Full variable domain (missing parts from reference TRBV30 and TRBJ2-3): SQTIHQWPATLVQPVGSPLSLECTVEGTSNPNLYWYRQAAGRGLQLLFYSVGIGQISSEVPQNLSASRPQDRQFILSSKKLLLSDSGFYLCAWRRRGTSGSKTDTQYFGPGTRLTVL.

This chain uses TRBV4-2 with TRBJ1-5; D is undetermined. The ends were cut back, 0 bases at V and 10 bases at J, with 10 bases in the middle. The CDR3 covers 13 residues. Germline V gives CDR1 LGHNA, CDR2 YNFKEQ. The CDR3 here is CASSQDVRRPQHF. The CDR3, as DNA: TGTGCCAGCAGCCAAGACGTAAGGAGACCCCAGCATTTT.

The genes are TRBV2 and TRBJ2-2; D gene uncertain. The CDR3 runs 11 residues. V lost 7 bases to trimming and J lost 8 bases, with 8 bases between them. Looked up from germline, CDR1 is SNHLY and CDR2 is FYNNEI. CDR3 nucleotide sequence: TGTGCCAGCACCTCTTATGGGGAGCTGTTTTTT. Its translation is CASTSYGELFF.

J is TRBJ2-2 and V is TRBV7-9; 8 bases are shared with TRBD2. Germline-derived CDR1 and CDR2 are SEHNR and FQNEAQ (reference sequence). Trimming cost V 4 bases and J 5 bases; bases outside gene matches: 12. The CDR3 is 17 residues long. CDR3 region: CASSSLPGTSRTGELFF. Written as DNA, the CDR3 is TGTGCCAGCAGCTCGCTTCCCGGGACTAGTCGAACCGGGGAGCTGTTTTTT.

In DNA, the CDR3 is TGTGCCAGCAGCCACGCCGGGGGAGCTTTCTTT. Protein sequence: CASSHAGGAFF. The J gene is TRBJ1-1, the V gene TRBV5-6; D is possibly TRBD1 (5 bases). The V gene's germline CDR1 is SGHDT and CDR2 YYEEEE. This CDR3 is 11 amino acids long. Trimming cost V 4 bases and J 10 bases, with 11 bases left between them.

The chain is built from TRBV30 and TRBJ1-4, with TRBD1 identical over 7 bases. This CDR3 region has 16 residues. From germline, CDR1 is GTSNPN and CDR2 SVGIG (reference sequence). The V gene end was trimmed by 3 bases and the J gene end by 7 bases; junction bases not matched to a gene: 14. The CDR3 DNA follows: TGTGCCTGGAGCCCAACCGGGAGGGGGCAGGGTGAAAAACTGTTTTTT. This gives the protein CAWSPTGRGQGEKLFF.

The chain employs TRBV4-2 and TRBJ2-7; D gene unclear. Trimming left V 2 bases short and J 5 bases short, with 10 bases between. Germline CDR1 LGHNA, CDR2 YNFKEQ. The CDR3 runs to 13 residues. In DNA form, the CDR3 reads TGTGCCAGCAGCCAAACCCGTTGGCACGAGCAGTACTTC. It codes for CASSQTRWHEQYF.

The rearrangement uses TRBV4-1 and TRBJ2-2; TRBD2 aligns across 10 bases. Losses at the gene ends were 0 bases for V and 5 bases for J; bases not matched to a gene: 0. The germline V gene has CDR1 MGHRA and CDR2 YSYEKL. The CDR3 spans 15 residues. The CDR3 is CASSQEGLATGELFF. The DNA for the CDR3 is TGCGCCAGCAGCCAAGAGGGACTAGCGACCGGGGAGCTGTTTTTT.

This chain joins TRBV5-1 and TRBJ2-7, with 8 bases aligning to TRBD1. This CDR3 contains 16 residues. The V gene's germline CDR1 is SGHRS and CDR2 YFSETQ. The ends lost 3 bases at V and 4 bases at J; junction bases unmatched: 12. The CDR3 region has the DNA TGCGCCAGCAGCTGGAGGACAGGGCTGGGGATTTACGAGCAGTACTTC. Protein product: CASSWRTGLGIYEQYF. Full variable domain (remainder filled in from reference TRBV5-1 and TRBJ2-7): KAGVTQTPRYLIKTRGQQVTLSCSPISGHRSVSWYQQTPGQGLQFLFEYFSETQRNKGNFPGRFSGRQFSNSRSEMNVSTLELGDSALYLCASSWRTGLGIYEQYFGPGTRLTVT.

This chain uses TRBV11-3 with TRBJ2-1; TRBD1 might be the D (6 bases). The CDR3 loop spans 16 amino acids. Germline assignment: CDR1 SGHNT and CDR2 YENEEA. V dropped 5 bases and J dropped 5 bases, with 19 bases sitting between them. CDR3 bases: TGTGCCAGCAGCGCCAGAAACAGGGCTACCGACAATGAGCAGTTCTTC. This sequence encodes CASSARNRATDNEQFF. Full variable domain (outside the CDR3, taken from reference TRBV11-3 and TRBJ2-1): EAGVVQSPRYKIIEKKQPVAFWCNPISGHNTLYWYLQNLGQGPELLIRYENEEAVDDSQLPKDRFSAERLKGVDSTLKIQPAELGDSAVYLCASSARNRATDNEQFFGPGTRLTVL.